This T cell receptor beta chain was sequenced during a study of blood T cell repertoires in COVID-19 (dated by TCRdb to about 2020). Study-wide context: Samples covering the acute and convalescent phases of COVID-19 were provided by collaborators in the United States, Italy and Spain. The prospective study material was composed of cDNA or gDNA derived from T cells, B-cell-depleted T cells, or PBMCs. Deeply sampled blood TCRbeta repertoires from subjects exposed to, actively infected with, or recovered from COVID-19 were included in the dataset. The repertoires were made available in a free public database intended to serve as a resource for research on the immune response to SARS-CoV-2. Samples came from the ongoing ImmuneRACE study (first 160 participants) plus 1,254 subjects from 6 global collaborators. The sample metadata nearly always contained a de-identified subject ID, COVID-19 status, age in years and sex. Where available, HLA class I and class II types were obtained from metadata supplied by the sample provider rather than from assay-based typing.

This clone was observed once. Its target antigen remains unknown. Base qualities are missing; no much larger clone stands one base away. Enrolling through a virtual design, the prospective study's participants ranged in age from roughly 18 to 89 years and lived across roughly 24 United States geographic areas. In the prospective study, participants were assigned to cohorts based on the clinical history participants reported in a screening survey and a study questionnaire. For ImmuneRACE Cohort 3, a participant was defined as recovered based on two consecutive negative NP/OP PCR tests, clearance by a healthcare professional, or resolution of symptoms. Mobile phlebotomists in the prospective study collected whole blood, serum and a nasopharyngeal or oropharyngeal swab from every participant. Participants in the prospective study had the option to provide additional blood draws and questionnaires over an approximately 2-month period. Prospective study blood samples were shipped either frozen or at room temperature before DNA extraction.

General findings and caveats noted by the study authors: Clinical and demographic metadata were provided uncurated, with the amount varying by source and participant.

The immunoSEQ Assay, a bias-controlled multiplex PCR, was used to amplify TCRbeta CDR3 regions from genomic DNA. The published analysis was carried out like this. Within the assay, amplification of reference gene primers was used to estimate how many nucleated cells each sample contained. To quantify the absolute abundance of each unique TCRbeta CDR3 rearrangement, sequence reads were collapsed and filtered. Productive Simpson clonality was computed per sample as the square root of Simpson's diversity index over productive rearrangements. Entries here come from immuneACCESS through TCRdb and include only in-frame sequences with V and J called. Some clones fail to appear in such tables; in the studies checked, an unresolved V gene covers under half of the shortfall, and the cause of the remainder is unknown. That table is the source of V, J and clone size, and D and trimming were worked out from the DNA. Present in this sample are 180,000 or so clones, roughly 80% of which were seen just once. Together, the top ten hold approximately 9.9% of the sample.

This clonotype originated in a middle-aged man who had recovered from COVID-19. The sequencing sample was made of PBMCs or T cells enriched from blood (not recorded which).

At the DNA level, the sequence is TGTGCCAGCAGCTGGGCCAGCGGAGCGAGGGAGACCCAGTACTTC. Its amino acids are CASSWASGARETQYF. Recombination connected TRBV5-4 to TRBJ2-5, with a weak D call of TRBD2 (5 bases match). Sequences SGHNT (CDR1) and YYREEE (CDR2) are obtained from the germline V gene (reference sequence). The trim is 3 bases for V and 5 bases for J, with a gap of 17 bases between the germline ends. The CDR3, cysteine through phenylalanine, is 15 amino acids long. This entry keeps only the CDR3 DNA: 45 bases, framed from base 1.